The following is a T cell receptor (beta chain) sequence with its context. The antigen remains unidentified. Pooled together were second doses at about 4 or about 12 weeks. The data are from a study of T cell responses to AZD1222 COVID-19 vaccine. V shed 4 bases, J shed 3 bases, and the junction held 8 bases outside the gene matches. Germline loops: CDR1 LNHDA, CDR2 SQIVND (reference sequence). CDR3 length: 15 amino acids. Libraries were prepared by immunoSEQ multiplex PCR; TCRdb keeps only in-frame clonotypes and omits some of them. The sample holds 100,000 to 130,000 clones; nearly 90% are singletons and the top ten take 4.8%. Study results and limitations: Sampled repertoires all dated from after the peak T cell response. The sample set comprised mostly white British donors with more females, and clonal diversity was possibly underestimated.

The receptor's source is an adult who received the AZD1222 COVID-19 vaccine. V usage is TRBV19 and J usage is TRBJ1-2; 7 bases map to TRBD1. The sequencing here drew on peripheral blood, taken 28 days after the second AZD1222 dose. In nucleotides, the CDR3 is TGTGCCAGTAGTAGAAAGACAGGGTTTGACTATGGCTACACCTTC. Amino acids: CASSRKTGFDYGYTF.